The source of this T cell receptor (beta chain) is a study of shared clonotypes between healthy human individuals. Overall study results and limits: The four-donor shared clonotypes exceeded non-shared clonotypes in generation probability, with non-shared ones scoring lower. Among donors, clonotype sharing was expected to be affected by sequencing depth.

Concerning this clone: Its antigen is unknown.

Clones were read by immunoSEQ multiplex PCR, and TCRdb kept only the in-frame ones, dropping some. This sample has approximately 92,000 clones; almost 70% occur once, and the top ten carry approximately 50%. V lost 8 bases to trimming and J lost 3 bases, with 20 bases between them. Germline CDR1 and CDR2: MNHEY and SVGAGI. The CDR3 has 15 amino acids. The rearrangement joins TRBV6-5 to TRBJ2-7; a weak D match, TRBD2 (7 bases). The source of this sequence is a man aged 25 to 40 in good health. The source material was memory CD8+ T cells sorted from blood. The subset: CD45RO+ cells pooled with CCR7-negative TemRA cells. CDR3 protein: CASRGGSNVYYEQYF. The CDR3, as DNA: TGTGCCAGCCGCGGGGGCTCCAACGTCTACTACGAGCAGTACTTC.